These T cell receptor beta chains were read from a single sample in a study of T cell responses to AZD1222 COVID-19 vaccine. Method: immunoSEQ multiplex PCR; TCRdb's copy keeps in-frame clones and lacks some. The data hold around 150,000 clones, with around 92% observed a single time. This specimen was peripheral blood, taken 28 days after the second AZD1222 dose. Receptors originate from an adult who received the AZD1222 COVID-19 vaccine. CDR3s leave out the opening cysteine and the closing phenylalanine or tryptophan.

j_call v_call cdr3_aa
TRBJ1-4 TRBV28 ASRRGQGTEKLF
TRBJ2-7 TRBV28 ASGFPGTLYEQY
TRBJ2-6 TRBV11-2 AGFFVGANVLT
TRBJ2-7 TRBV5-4 ASSPTRTGFDEQY
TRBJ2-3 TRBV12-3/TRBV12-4 ASSLVEGDTQY
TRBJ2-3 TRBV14 ASSQGYGANKQY
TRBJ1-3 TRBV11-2 ASSRTVGTGNTIY
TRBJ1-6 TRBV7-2 ASSFFESSPLH
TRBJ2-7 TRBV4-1 ASSQVLAISYEQY
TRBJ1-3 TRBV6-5 ASSYSDRAGNTIY
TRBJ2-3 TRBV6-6 ASSPRARTDTQY
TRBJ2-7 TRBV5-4 ASSLGGTSGRSSGEQY
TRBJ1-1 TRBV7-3 ASSLEGRGNTEAF
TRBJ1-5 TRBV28 ASSLYDSSNQPQH
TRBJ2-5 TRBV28 ASSSQETQY
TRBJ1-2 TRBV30 AWTPEGYGYT
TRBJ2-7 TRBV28 ASSLWSGAYEQY
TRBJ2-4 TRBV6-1 ASSAFGQGAWVAKNIQY
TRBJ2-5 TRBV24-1 ATSAGRKLQETQY
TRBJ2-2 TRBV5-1 ASSIDTDTGELF
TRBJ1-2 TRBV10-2 ASYQGQGYYGYT
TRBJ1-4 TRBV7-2 ASSLQGREKLF
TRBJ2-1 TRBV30 AWVRAYNEQF
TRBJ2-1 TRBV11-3 ASSPGMSSYNEQF
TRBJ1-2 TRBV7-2 ASSPGTGNGYT
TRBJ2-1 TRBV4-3 ASSQDPQRHNEQF
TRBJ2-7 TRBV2 ASRGIGGGYEQY
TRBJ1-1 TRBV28 ATFGEGRGTEAF